This TCR beta chain originates from a study of human T cells and chemical hapten exposure. Findings and caveats of the study: Significantly more large CDR3 similarity clusters were formed by expanded TCRs than by controls.

In this sample, this clonotype turned up many times. Its target is unknown. Time point reported: pre-sensitization, week 0. Treatment here: therapeutic diphenylcyclopropenone sensitization with weekly scalp DPC. CDR1 and CDR2 (germline): SGHTA, FQGNSA. The CDR3 extends over 15 amino acids. V dropped 6 bases and J dropped 2 bases, with 15 bases sitting between them. The library put unique molecular identifiers onto individual cDNA molecules. TCRdb re-called the RACE reads with MiXCR, one entry per CDR3 protein. The sample includes more than 85,000 distinct CDR3 sequences, 8.5% of them seen just once. The gene calls are TRBV7-2 and TRBJ2-3; D possibly corresponds to TRBD2 (5 bases). The specimen comprised whole blood, sampled in connection with sensitization to the hapten diphenylcyclopropenone (DPC). This sequence was found in a man aged 35-49 years with alopecia areata. Some clones in this sample may be carry-over from other donors' samples. CDR3 sequence reads: CASRPTSLVTDTQYF. CDR3 nucleotides: TGTGCCAGCAGGCCGACGTCACTAGTCACAGATACGCAGTATTTT.